This T cell receptor beta chain was observed in a study of T-cell memory formation after mild COVID-19. This CDR3 has 13 amino acids. CDR1 is SGHKS, CDR2 YYEKEE, per germline (reference sequence). V lost 2 bases and J lost 4, with 9 bases in between. Using its own MiXCR run on the 5' RACE reads, TCRdb lists one record per CDR3 protein. The sample has 200,000 or so distinct CDR3 sequences; 16% are singletons. The rearrangement uses TRBV5-5 and TRBJ1-2, with D perhaps TRBD1 (5 bases). The receptor's source is an adult woman who had mild COVID-19 (a few samples of this study predate the infection). Cell type and time point are not known. Sequencing was done on a sample of PBMCs or a T cell subset sorted from them (not recorded which). As DNA, the CDR3 is TGTGCCAGCAGCTTCGACAGTGGCTATGGCTACACCTTC. The encoded protein is CASSFDSGYGYTF.